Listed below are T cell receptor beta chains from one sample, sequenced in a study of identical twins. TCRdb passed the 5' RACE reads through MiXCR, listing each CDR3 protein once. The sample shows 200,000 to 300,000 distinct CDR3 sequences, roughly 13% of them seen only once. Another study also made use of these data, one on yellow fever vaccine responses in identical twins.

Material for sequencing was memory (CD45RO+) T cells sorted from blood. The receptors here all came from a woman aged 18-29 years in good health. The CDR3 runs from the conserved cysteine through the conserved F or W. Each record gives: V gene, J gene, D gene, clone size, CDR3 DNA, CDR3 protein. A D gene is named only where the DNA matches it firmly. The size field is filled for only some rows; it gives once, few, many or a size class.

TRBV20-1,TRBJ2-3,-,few,TGCAGTGCGCCCGATTACACCGGGGGTACGCAGTATTTT,CSAPDYTGGTQYF
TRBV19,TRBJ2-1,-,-,TGTGCCAGTAGTATGAGTCCCGGACTGGGGGAGCAGTTCTTC,CASSMSPGLGEQFF
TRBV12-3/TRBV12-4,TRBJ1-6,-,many,TGTGCCAGCAGTTTAAAGGGGTATTCACCCCTCCACTTT,CASSLKGYSPLHF
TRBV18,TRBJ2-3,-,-,TGTGCCAGCTCACCCCCGCCCGGAAGGGGCTCAGATACGCAGTATTTT,CASSPPPGRGSDTQYF
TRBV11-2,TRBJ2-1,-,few,TGTGCCAGCAGCTTACAGCCCAGCGGGCTCTATGAGCAGTTCTTC,CASSLQPSGLYEQFF
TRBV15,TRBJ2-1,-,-,TGTGCCACCAGCAGAGAGGTGATCAGCGGCAATGAGCAGTTCTTC,CATSREVISGNEQFF
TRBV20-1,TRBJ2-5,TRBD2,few,TGCAGTGCTAGAGGGTCGGTAGCGGGGTTCCAAGAGACCCAGTACTTC,CSARGSVAGFQETQYF
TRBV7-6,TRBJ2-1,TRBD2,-,TGTGCCAGCTCGCGGGAGGCCAATGAGCAGTTCTTC,CASSREANEQFF
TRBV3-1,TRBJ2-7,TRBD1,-,TGTGCCAGCAGCCAAGACCAGACAGGGTTTTTATTC,CASSQDQTGFLF
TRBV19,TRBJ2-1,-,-,TGTGCCAGTAGTATTAGCGGACAGTCGGTCGATGAGCAGTTCTTC,CASSISGQSVDEQFF
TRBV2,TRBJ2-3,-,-,TGTGCCAGCAATAGCGGTTGGGGTACAGATACGCAGTATTTT,CASNSGWGTDTQYF
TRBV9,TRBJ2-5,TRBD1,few,TGTGCCAGCAGCGGGGGACAGGGAAATGGCCAAGAGACCCAGTACTTC,CASSGGQGNGQETQYF
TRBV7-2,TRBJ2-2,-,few,TGTGCCAGCAGCTTCAGACCGAACACCGGGGAGCTGTTTTTT,CASSFRPNTGELFF
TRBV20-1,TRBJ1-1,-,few,TGCAGTGCTAAACAGGGAAACACTGAAGCTTTCTTT,CSAKQGNTEAFF
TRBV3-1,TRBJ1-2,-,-,TGTGCCAGCAGCCAAGAGGGGTTGGGGTTGGGTGGCTACACCTTC,CASSQEGLGLGGYTF
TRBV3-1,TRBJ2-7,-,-,TGTGCCAGCAGTCATCCTTACGAGCAGTACTTC,CASSHPYEQYF
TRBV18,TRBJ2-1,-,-,TGTGCCAGCTCACCACCGAGAAGGGAGTACTACAATGAGCAGTTCTTC,CASSPPRREYYNEQFF
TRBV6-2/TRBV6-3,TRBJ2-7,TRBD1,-,TGTGCCAGCAGTCCGGGACAGGGGATAGCCGAGCAGTACTTC,CASSPGQGIAEQYF
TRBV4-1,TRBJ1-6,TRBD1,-,TGCGCCAGCAGCCTCTCACGAACAGGGGATTCACCCCTCCACTTT,CASSLSRTGDSPLHF
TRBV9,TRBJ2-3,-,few,TGTGCCAGCAGCGGAGTACCCACAGATACGCAGTATTTT,CASSGVPTDTQYF
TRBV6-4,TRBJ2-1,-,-,TGTGCCAGCAGTGGGAGGGAGCAGGATGAGCAGTTCTTC,CASSGREQDEQFF
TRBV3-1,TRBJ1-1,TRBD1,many,TGTGCCAGCACCCTGGGACAGGGGTTGGGTGGAGCTTTCTTT,CASTLGQGLGGAFF
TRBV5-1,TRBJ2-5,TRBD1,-,TGCGCCAGCACCCGACAGGGGGACCGCCAAGAGACCCAGTACTTC,CASTRQGDRQETQYF
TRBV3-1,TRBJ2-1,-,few,TGTGCCAGCAGCCCCCGTCCCGGTCAGGGGCAGTTCTTC,CASSPRPGQGQFF
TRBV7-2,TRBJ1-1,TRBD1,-,TGTGCCAGCAGCCTCCGACAGGGATTCTCTGAAGCTTTCTTT,CASSLRQGFSEAFF
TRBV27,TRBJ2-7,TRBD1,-,TGTGCCAGCAGAGTGGACAGGAGCCCTCGGGAGCAGTACTTC,CASRVDRSPREQYF